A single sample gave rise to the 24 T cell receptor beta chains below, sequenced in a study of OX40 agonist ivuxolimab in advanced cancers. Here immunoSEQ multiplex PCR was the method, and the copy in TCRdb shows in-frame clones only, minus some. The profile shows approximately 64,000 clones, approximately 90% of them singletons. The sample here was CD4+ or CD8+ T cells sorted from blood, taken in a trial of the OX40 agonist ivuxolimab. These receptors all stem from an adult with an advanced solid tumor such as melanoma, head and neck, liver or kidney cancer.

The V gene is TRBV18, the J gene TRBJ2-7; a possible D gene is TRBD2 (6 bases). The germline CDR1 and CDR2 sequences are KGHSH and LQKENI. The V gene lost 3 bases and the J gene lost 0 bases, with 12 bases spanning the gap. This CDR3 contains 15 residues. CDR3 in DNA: TGTGCCAGCTCACCGGTTAGGACTAACTCCTACGAGCAGTACTTC. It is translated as CASSPVRTNSYEQYF.

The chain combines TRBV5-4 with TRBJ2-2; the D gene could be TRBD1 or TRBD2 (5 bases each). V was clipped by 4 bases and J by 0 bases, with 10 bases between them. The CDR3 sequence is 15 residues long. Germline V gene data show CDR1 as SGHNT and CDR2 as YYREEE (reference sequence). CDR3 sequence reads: CASSTGTSNTGELFF. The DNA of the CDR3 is TGTGCCAGCAGCACCGGGACGTCGAACACCGGGGAGCTGTTTTTT.

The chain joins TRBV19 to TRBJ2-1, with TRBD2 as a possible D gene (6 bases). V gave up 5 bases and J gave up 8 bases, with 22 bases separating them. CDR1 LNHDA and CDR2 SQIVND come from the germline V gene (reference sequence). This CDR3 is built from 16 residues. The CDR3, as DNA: TGTGCCAGTAGTTCACGGACTTCGGGAGCGGGCGATGAGCAGTTCTTC. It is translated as CASSSRTSGAGDEQFF.

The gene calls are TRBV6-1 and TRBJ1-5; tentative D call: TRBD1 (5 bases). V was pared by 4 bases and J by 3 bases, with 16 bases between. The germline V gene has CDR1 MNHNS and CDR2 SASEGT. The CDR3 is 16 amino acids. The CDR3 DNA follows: TGTGCCAGCAGTGGGGAGTGGGGCCACTTCAATCAGCCCCAGCATTTT. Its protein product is CASSGEWGHFNQPQHF.

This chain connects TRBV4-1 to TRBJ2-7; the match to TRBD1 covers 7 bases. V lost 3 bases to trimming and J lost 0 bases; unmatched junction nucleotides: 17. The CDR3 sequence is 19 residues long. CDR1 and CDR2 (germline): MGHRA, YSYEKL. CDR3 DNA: TGCGCCAGCAGCCAGAATCCCGACGTCCTCAGGGGGAACTCCTACGAGCAGTACTTC. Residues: CASSQNPDVLRGNSYEQYF.

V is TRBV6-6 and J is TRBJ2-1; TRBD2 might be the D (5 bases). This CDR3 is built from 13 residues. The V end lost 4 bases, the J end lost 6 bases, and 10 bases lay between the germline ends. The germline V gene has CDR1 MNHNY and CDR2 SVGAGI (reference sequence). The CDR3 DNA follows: TGTGCCAGCAGTTTGGAGGCGGGCAATGAGCAGTTCTTC. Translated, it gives CASSLEAGNEQFF.

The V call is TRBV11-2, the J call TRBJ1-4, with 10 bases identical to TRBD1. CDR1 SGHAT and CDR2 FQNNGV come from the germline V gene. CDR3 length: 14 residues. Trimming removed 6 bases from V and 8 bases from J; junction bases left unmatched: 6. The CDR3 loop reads CASSWDRGQEKLFF. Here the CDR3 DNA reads TGTGCCAGCAGTTGGGACAGGGGACAGGAAAAACTGTTTTTT.

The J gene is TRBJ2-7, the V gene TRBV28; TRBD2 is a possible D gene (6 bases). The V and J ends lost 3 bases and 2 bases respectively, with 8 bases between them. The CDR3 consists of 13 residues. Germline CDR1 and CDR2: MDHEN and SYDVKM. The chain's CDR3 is CASSFGGTYEQYF. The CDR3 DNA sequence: TGTGCCAGCAGTTTTGGCGGGACCTACGAGCAGTACTTC.

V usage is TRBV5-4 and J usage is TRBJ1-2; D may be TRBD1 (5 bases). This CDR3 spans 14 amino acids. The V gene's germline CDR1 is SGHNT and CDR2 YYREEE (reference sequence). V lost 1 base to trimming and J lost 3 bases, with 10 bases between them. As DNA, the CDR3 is TGTGCCAGCAGCTTGAATGGGGGGGACTATGGCTACACCTTC. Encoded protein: CASSLNGGDYGYTF.

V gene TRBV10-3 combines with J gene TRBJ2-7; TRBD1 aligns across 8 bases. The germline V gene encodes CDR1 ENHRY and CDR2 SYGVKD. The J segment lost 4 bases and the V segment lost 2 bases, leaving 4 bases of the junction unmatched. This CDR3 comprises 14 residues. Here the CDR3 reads CAISEPRTGYEQYF. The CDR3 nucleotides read TGTGCCATCAGTGAGCCCCGGACAGGGTACGAGCAGTACTTC.

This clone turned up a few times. In nucleotides, the CDR3 is TGTGCCAGCAGTGAATTGGCGGGAGGTGAAAAACTGTTTTTT. Translation gives CASSELAGGEKLFF. The rearrangement links TRBV6-1 to TRBJ1-4, with no clear D. The CDR3 is 14 amino acids. V was cut by 2 bases and J by 7 bases, with 11 bases left in between. Germline CDR1 MNHNS, CDR2 SASEGT.

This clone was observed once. CDR3 in DNA: TGTGCCAGCAGTTACTCACCTAGCGGGAGCCCCGGGGAGCTGTTTTTT. It specifies CASSYSPSGSPGELFF. This chain links TRBV6-5 with TRBJ2-2; TRBD2 matches at 10 bases. V dropped 0 bases and J dropped 6; count of bases not matched to a gene: 4. Per germline, CDR1 MNHEY and CDR2 SVGAGI. This CDR3 is 16 amino acids long.

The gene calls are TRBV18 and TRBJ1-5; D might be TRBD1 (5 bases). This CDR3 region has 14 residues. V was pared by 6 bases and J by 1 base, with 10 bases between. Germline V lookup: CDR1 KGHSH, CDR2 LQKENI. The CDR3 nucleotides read TGTGCCAGCTCCCCTAACAGGAGCAATCAGCCCCAGCATTTT. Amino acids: CASSPNRSNQPQHF. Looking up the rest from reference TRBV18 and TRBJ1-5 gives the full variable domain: NAGVMQNPRHLVRRRGQEARLRCSPMKGHSHVYWYRQLPEEGLKFMVYLQKENIIDESGMPKERFSAEFPKEGPSILRIQQVVRGDSAAYFCASSPNRSNQPQHFGDGTRLSIL.

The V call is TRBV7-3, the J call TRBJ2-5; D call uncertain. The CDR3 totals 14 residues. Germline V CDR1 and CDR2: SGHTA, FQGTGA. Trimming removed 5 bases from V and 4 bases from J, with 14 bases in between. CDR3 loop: CASSLRGSSETQYF. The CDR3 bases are TGTGCCAGCAGCCTTAGAGGTTCTTCAGAGACCCAGTACTTC. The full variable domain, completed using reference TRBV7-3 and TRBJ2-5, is GAGVSQTPSNKVTEKGKYVELRCDPISGHTALYWYRQSLGQGPEFLIYFQGTGAADDSGLPNDRFFAVRPEGSVSTLKIQRTERGDSAVYLCASSLRGSSETQYFGPGTRLLVL.

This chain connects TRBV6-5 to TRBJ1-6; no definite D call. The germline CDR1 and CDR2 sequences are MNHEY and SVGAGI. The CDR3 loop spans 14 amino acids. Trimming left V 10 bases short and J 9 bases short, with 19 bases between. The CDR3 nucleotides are TGTGCCACCAAGGATCCAAACCCCAGTTCACCCCTCCACTTT. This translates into CATKDPNPSSPLHF.

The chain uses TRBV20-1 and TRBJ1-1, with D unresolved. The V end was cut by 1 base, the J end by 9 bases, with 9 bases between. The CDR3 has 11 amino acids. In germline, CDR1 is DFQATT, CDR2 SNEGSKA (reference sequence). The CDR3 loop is CSARGPGKAFF. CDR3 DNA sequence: TGCAGTGCTAGAGGGCCAGGTAAAGCTTTCTTT.

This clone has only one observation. CDR3 sequence (DNA): TGTGCTAGTGGTCGGACAGAAGAGCAGTTCTTC. This sequence encodes CASGRTEEQFF. The chain carries TRBV12-5 and TRBJ2-1; D might be TRBD1 (6 bases). The CDR3 length is 11 residues. Looked up from germline, CDR1 is LGHNT and CDR2 is FRNRAP. The V end lost 5 bases, the J end lost 10 bases, and 9 bases lay between the germline ends.

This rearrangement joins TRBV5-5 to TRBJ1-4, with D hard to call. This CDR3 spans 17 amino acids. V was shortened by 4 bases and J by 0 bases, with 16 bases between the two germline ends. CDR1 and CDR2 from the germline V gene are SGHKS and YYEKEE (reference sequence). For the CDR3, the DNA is TGTGCCAGCAGCCGGACCATTGGCGTTGCAACTAATGAAAAACTGTTTTTT. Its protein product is CASSRTIGVATNEKLFF.

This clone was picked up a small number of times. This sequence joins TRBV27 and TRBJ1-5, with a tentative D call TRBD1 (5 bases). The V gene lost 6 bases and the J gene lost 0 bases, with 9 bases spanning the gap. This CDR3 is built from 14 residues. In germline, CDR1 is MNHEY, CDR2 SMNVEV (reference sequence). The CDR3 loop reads CASRDGHSNQPQHF. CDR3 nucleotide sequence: TGTGCCAGCAGGGACGGACATAGCAATCAGCCCCAGCATTTT.

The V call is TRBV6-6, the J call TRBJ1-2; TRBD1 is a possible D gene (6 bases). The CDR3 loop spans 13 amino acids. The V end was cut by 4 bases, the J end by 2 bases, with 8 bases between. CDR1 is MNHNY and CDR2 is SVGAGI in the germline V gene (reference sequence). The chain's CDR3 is CASSSTGNYGYTF. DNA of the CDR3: TGTGCCAGCAGTTCCACAGGGAACTATGGCTACACCTTC.

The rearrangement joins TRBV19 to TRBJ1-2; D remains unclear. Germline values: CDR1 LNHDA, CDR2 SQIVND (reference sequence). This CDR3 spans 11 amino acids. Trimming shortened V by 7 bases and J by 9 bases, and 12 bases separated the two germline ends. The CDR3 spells CASNLAGSYTF. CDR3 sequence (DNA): TGTGCCAGTAACCTTGCGGGTAGCTACACCTTC.

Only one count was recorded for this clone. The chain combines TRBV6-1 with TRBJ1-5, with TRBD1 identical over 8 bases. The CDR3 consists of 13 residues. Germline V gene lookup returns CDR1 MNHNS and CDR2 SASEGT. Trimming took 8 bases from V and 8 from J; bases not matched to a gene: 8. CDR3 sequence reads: CASAHRGMKPQHF. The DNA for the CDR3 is TGTGCCAGCGCCCACAGGGGGATGAAGCCCCAGCATTTT.

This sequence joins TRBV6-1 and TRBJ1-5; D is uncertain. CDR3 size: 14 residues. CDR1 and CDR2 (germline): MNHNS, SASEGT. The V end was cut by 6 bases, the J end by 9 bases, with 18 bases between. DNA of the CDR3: TGTGCCAGCAGCGAGCCGGTCTCCCTAGGGCCCCAGCATTTT. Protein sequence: CASSEPVSLGPQHF.

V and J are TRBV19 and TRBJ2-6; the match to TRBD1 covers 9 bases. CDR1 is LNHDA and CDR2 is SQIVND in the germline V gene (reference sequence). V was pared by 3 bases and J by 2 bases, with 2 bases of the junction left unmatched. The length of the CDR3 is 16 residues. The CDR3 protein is CASSITGGAGANVLTF. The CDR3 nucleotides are TGTGCCAGTAGTATTACAGGGGGCGCTGGGGCCAACGTCCTGACTTTC.